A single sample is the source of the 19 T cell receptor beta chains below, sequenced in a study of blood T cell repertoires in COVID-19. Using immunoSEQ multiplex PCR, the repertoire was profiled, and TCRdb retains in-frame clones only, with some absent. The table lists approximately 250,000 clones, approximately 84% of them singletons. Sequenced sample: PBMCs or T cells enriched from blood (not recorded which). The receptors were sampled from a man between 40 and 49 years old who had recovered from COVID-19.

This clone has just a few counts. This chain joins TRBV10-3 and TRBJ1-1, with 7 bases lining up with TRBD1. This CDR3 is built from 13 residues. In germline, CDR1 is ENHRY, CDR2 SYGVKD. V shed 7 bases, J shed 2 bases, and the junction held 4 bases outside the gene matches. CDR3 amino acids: CAITQGDNTEAFF. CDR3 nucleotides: TGTGCCATCACTCAGGGGGACAACACTGAAGCTTTCTTT.

This CDR3 reads CASSPAQIMNTEAFF. The CDR3 DNA follows: TGTGCCAGCAGCCCTGCACAGATCATGAACACTGAAGCTTTCTTT. The rearrangement links TRBV3-1 (or the pseudogene TRBV3-2) to TRBJ1-1; D gene ambiguous. The V gene's germline CDR1 is LGHDT and CDR2 YNNKEL (reference sequence). The CDR3 length is 15 residues. V lost 4 bases to trimming and J lost 0 bases, with 12 bases between them.

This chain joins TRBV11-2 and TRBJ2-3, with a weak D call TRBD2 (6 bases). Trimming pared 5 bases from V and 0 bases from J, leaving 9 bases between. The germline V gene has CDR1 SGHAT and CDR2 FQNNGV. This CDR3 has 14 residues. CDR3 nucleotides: TGTGCCAGCAGCACCGGGACTAGCACAGATACGCAGTATTTT. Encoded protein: CASSTGTSTDTQYF.

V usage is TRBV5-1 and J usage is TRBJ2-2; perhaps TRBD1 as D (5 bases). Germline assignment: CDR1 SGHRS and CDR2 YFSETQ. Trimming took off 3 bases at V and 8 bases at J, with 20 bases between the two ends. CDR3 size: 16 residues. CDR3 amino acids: CASSSTPGQGSGELFF. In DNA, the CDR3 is TGCGCCAGCAGCTCGACCCCCGGGCAGGGCTCGGGGGAGCTGTTTTTT.

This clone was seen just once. In DNA form, the CDR3 reads TGTGCCAGCTCACCCGCTAGCGGGCGGCAAGAGACCCAGTACTTC. Amino acid sequence: CASSPASGRQETQYF. This rearrangement joins TRBV18 to TRBJ2-5, with TRBD2 matching 8 bases. From germline, CDR1 is KGHSH and CDR2 LQKENI. CDR3 length equals 15 residues. Unmatched junction bases numbered 5, after V lost 3 bases and J lost 2 bases.

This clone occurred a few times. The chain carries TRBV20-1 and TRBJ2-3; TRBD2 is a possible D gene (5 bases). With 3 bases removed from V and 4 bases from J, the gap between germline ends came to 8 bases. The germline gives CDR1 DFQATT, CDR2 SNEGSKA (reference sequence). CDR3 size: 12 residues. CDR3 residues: CSASLASDTQYF. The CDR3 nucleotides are TGCAGTGCTAGTCTAGCCTCAGATACGCAGTATTTT.

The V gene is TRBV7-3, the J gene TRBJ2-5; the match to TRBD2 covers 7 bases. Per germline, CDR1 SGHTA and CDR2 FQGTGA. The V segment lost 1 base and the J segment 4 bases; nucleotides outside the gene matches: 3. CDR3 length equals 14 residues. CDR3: CASSLNPGGETQYF. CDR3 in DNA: TGTGCCAGCAGCTTAAACCCGGGGGGAGAGACCCAGTACTTC.

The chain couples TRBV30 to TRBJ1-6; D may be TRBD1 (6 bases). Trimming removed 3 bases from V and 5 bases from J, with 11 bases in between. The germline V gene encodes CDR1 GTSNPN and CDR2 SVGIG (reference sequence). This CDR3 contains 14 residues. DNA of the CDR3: TGTGCCTGGAGCTCGGGACAAGATAATTCACCCCTCCACTTT. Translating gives CAWSSGQDNSPLHF.

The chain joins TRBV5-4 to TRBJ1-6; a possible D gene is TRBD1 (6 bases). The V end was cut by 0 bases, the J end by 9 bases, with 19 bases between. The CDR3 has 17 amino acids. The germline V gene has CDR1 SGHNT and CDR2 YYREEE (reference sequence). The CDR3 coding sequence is TGTGCCAGCAGCTTGGCCCAGGGACACCCCCTGGGTTCACCCCTCCACTTT. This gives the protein CASSLAQGHPLGSPLHF.

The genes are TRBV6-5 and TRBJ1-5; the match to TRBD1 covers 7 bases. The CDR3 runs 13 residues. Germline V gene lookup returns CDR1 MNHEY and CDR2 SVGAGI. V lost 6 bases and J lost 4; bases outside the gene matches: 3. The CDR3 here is CASRGQLNQPQHF. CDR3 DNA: TGTGCCAGCAGGGGACAGCTTAATCAGCCCCAGCATTTT.

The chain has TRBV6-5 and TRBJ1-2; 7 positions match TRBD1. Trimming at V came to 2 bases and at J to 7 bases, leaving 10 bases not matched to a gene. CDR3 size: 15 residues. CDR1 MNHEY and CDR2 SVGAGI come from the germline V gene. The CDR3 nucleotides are TGTGCCAGCAGTTACCGGACAGGCGGAGGGGTTGGCTACACCTTC. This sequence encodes CASSYRTGGGVGYTF.

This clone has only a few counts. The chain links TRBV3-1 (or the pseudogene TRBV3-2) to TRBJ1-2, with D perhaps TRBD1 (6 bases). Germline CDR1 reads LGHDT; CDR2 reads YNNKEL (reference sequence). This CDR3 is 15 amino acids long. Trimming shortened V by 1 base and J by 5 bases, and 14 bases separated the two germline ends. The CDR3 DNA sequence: TGTGCCAGCAGCCAAGGGGGGCGCGGGTCGTATGGCTACACCTTC. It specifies CASSQGGRGSYGYTF.

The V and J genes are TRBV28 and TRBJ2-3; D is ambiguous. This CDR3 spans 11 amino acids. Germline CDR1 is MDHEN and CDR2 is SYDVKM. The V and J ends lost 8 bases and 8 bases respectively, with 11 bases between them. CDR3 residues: CASQLRGTQYF. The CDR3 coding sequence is TGTGCCAGCCAGCTTAGAGGTACGCAGTATTTT.

CDR3 nucleotide sequence: TGTGCCAGCAGCGCCCCCAGCAATGCCGGAGGTGAAGCTTTCTTT. It encodes CASSAPSNAGGEAFF. V and J are TRBV9 and TRBJ1-1; D is unclear. The V and J ends lost 3 bases and 7 bases respectively, with 19 bases between them. The germline V gene has CDR1 SGDLS and CDR2 YYNGEE. The CDR3 sequence is 15 residues long. The full variable domain, in which reference TRBV9 and TRBJ1-1 provide the parts outside the CDR3, is DSGVTQTPKHLITATGQRVTLRCSPRSGDLSVYWYQQSLDQGLQFLIQYYNGEERAKGNILERFSAQQFPDLHSELNLSSLELGDSALYFCASSAPSNAGGEAFFGQGTRLTVV.

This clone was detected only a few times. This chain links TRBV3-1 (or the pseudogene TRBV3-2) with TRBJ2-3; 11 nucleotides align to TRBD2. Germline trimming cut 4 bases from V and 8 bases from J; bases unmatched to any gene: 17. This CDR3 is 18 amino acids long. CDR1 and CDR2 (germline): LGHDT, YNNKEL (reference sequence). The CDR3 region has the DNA TGTGCCAGCAGCCGAGCTGACCTAGCGGGGGGTCCGGGAGGTACGCAGTATTTT. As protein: CASSRADLAGGPGGTQYF.

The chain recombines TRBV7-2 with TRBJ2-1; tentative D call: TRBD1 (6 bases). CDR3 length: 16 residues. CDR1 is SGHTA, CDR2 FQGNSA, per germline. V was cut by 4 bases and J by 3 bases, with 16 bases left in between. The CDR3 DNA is TGTGCCAGCAGCTCGTTCACAGGGACCATCTACAATGAGCAGTTCTTC. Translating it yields CASSSFTGTIYNEQFF.

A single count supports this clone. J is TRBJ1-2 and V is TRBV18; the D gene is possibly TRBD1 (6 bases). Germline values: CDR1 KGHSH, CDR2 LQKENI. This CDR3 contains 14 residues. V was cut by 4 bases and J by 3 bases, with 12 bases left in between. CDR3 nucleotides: TGTGCCAGCTCACTAGTCAGGGGTGACTATGGCTACACCTTC. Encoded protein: CASSLVRGDYGYTF.

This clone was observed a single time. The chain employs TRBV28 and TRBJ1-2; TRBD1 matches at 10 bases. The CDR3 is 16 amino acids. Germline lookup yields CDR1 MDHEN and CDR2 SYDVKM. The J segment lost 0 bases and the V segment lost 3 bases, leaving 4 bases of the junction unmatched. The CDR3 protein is CASSFLGTGANYGYTF. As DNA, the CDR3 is TGTGCCAGCAGTTTTTTAGGGACAGGGGCTAACTATGGCTACACCTTC.

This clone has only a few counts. In DNA form, the CDR3 reads TGTGCCAGCTCAGGCGACGGAGATGAAAAACTGTTTTTT. As protein: CASSGDGDEKLFF. The chain recombines TRBV18 with TRBJ1-4; D gene uncertain. This CDR3 spans 13 amino acids. The V gene's germline CDR1 is KGHSH and CDR2 LQKENI. The V gene lost 5 bases and the J gene lost 6 bases, with 10 bases spanning the gap.